The rows below give T cell receptor beta chains drawn from one sample of a study of metastatic and nonmetastatic thyroid tumors. TCRdb re-called the PCR reads with MiXCR. The sample includes tens of thousands of clones, roughly 26% of them seen just once. Source material: blood. The receptors come from a female donor with papillary thyroid cancer or a benign thyroid nodule (not recorded which). Some clones in this sample may be carry-over from other donors' samples. CDR3s include the opening cysteine and the closing phenylalanine or tryptophan. D genes are given only for firm matches. Clone size is not always given. Where it is, it says once, few, many or a class for expanded clones.

>TRBJ2-1|.|.|TRBV7-3
TGTGCCAGCAGCTTGGGTAGCTTGGACAATGAGCAGTTCTTC
CASSLGSLDNEQFF
>TRBJ2-6|.|.|TRBV6-1
TGCCTCTCTGGGGCCAACGTCCTGACTTTC
CLSGANVLTF
>TRBJ2-2|TRBD2|.|TRBV20-1
TGCAGTGCTAGGGCCCCTAGCGGGAGATTGACCGGGGAGCTGTTTTTT
CSARAPSGRLTGELFF
>TRBJ1-2|.|many|TRBV14
TGTGCCAGCAGCCAACTCACCCTTTATGGCTACACCTTC
CASSQLTLYGYTF
>TRBJ2-7|.|many|TRBV20-1
TGCAGTGCCACCCCCACGGGCGAGCAGTACTTC
CSATPTGEQYF
>TRBJ2-6|.|many|TRBV7-6
TGTGCCAGCAGCTTAGCGCTTCTGTCGGGGGCTGGGGCCAACGTCCTGACTTTC
CASSLALLSGAGANVLTF
>TRBJ1-2|.|few|TRBV6-1
TGCACCAGCAGCCTATCCTACGCCGGGACCTTAGGTGGCTACACCTTC
CTSSLSYAGTLGGYTF
>TRBJ1-1|.|.|TRBV4-1
TGCGCCAGCAGCCAGGGAACGTCACTGGTGAACACTGAAGCTTTCTTT
CASSQGTSLVNTEAFF
>TRBJ2-1|.|.|TRBV30
TGTGCCTGGAGTGTGTGGAGCGAGGATGAGCAGTTCTTC
CAWSVWSEDEQFF
>TRBJ2-3|TRBD2|medium-sized|TRBV27
TGTGCCAGCAGTTTACCACCCGGGACTAGCGGGAGTACAGATACGCAGTATTTT
CASSLPPGTSGSTDTQYF
>TRBJ2-2|TRBD1|few|TRBV11-2
TGTGCCAGCAGCCTACAGGGGGCGGGCACCGGGGAGCTGTTTTTT
CASSLQGAGTGELFF